The 28 T cell receptor beta chains below all came from one sample that was sequenced in a study of vaccination and CD4 T cells after COVID-19. The Oncomine TCR Beta short-read assay was applied to DNA of cultured CD4+ T cells. TCRdb re-called the PCR reads with MiXCR, one entry per CDR3 protein. The data contain approximately 20,000 distinct CDR3 sequences, about 56% of them singletons. Treatment specified: approximately 10-day PBMC culture with coronavirus spike peptide pools or control peptides (ViraFEST assay). The antigens of these receptors remain unknown. The input for sequencing was CD4+ T cells from blood, cultured in vitro, taken before SARS-CoV-2 vaccination. The receptors derive from a human donor who had recovered from COVID-19.

CDR3 sequence: CASGMRGFGQPQHF. As DNA, the CDR3 is TGTGCCAGCGGGATGCGGGGGTTCGGTCAGCCCCAGCATTTT. V usage is TRBV28 and J usage is TRBJ1-5, with a weak D call TRBD1 (5 bases). Germline V gene lookup returns CDR1 MDHEN and CDR2 SYDVKM. This CDR3 is 14 amino acids long. V was trimmed by 8 bases and J by 6 bases, leaving 17 bases between them.

V and J are TRBV14 and TRBJ2-5, with D hard to call. The V gene's germline CDR1 is SGHDN and CDR2 FVKESK. The CDR3 spans 10 residues. Trimming pared 7 bases from V and 7 bases from J, leaving 7 bases between. CDR3 nucleotides: TGTGCCAGCACCCACGGGACCCAGTACTTC. It is translated as CASTHGTQYF.

This chain joins TRBV3-1 and TRBJ2-5, with D possibly being TRBD2 (7 bases). Germline lookup yields CDR1 LGHDT and CDR2 YNNKEL (reference sequence). Trimming removed 4 bases at V and 4 bases at J, with 22 bases between. The CDR3 totals 17 residues. The CDR3 DNA reads TGTGCCAGCAGCCCAATTAGCATAAGGGGGAGGGGAGAGACCCAGTACTTC. Translation gives CASSPISIRGRGETQYF.

The chain combines TRBV9 with TRBJ1-2; D remains ambiguous. The CDR3 totals 12 residues. V dropped 3 bases and J dropped 4 bases, with 7 bases sitting between them. Germline-derived CDR1 and CDR2 are SGDLS and YYNGEE. CDR3 bases: TGTGCCAGCAGCGGCCTAGGCTATGGCTACACCTTC. It specifies CASSGLGYGYTF.

This clonotype showed up just a few times. The V call is TRBV20-1, the J call TRBJ1-3, with a weak D call TRBD1 (5 bases). The CDR3 length is 17 residues. CDR1 and CDR2 (germline): DFQATT, SNEGSKA (reference sequence). The V gene lost 2 bases and the J gene lost 1 base, with 18 bases spanning the gap. The CDR3 loop is CSARRGWDLGSGNTIYF. In DNA, the CDR3 is TGCAGTGCTAGACGGGGGTGGGACCTGGGGTCTGGAAACACCATATATTTT.

The rearrangement uses TRBV20-1 and TRBJ1-3, with D possibly TRBD1 on 5 matching bases. The germline V gene encodes CDR1 DFQATT and CDR2 SNEGSKA (reference sequence). Trimming took off 0 bases at V and 0 bases at J, with 9 bases between the two ends. There are 15 residues in the CDR3. Written as DNA, the CDR3 is TGCAGTGCTAGAGATGGGGGATACTCTGGAAACACCATATATTTT. Residues: CSARDGGYSGNTIYF.

This chain joins TRBV7-9 and TRBJ1-3; D is possibly TRBD1 (5 bases). Germline V gene lookup returns CDR1 SEHNR and CDR2 FQNEAQ (reference sequence). The CDR3 is made up of 15 amino acids. Trimming left V 0 bases short and J 2 bases short, with 8 bases between. CDR3 DNA sequence: TGTGCCAGCAGCTTAGCTGGGGCAGCTGGAAACACCATATATTTT. Translation gives CASSLAGAAGNTIYF.

This chain joins TRBV4-1 and TRBJ1-5; a weak D match, TRBD1 (6 bases). CDR1 MGHRA and CDR2 YSYEKL come from the germline V gene. The CDR3 is 19 amino acids. The V end was cut by 0 bases, the J end by 0 bases, with 18 bases between. The CDR3 DNA reads TGCGCCAGCAGCCAAGAGGCCTCCGCACAGGGTTATAGCAATCAGCCCCAGCATTTT. Amino acids: CASSQEASAQGYSNQPQHF.

The CDR3 coding sequence is TGCAGTGCTAGTAACAAGGATGAGTGGGGGTGGGGCACAGATACGCAGTATTTT. It encodes CSASNKDEWGWGTDTQYF. The chain joins TRBV20-1 to TRBJ2-3; the D gene could be TRBD1 or TRBD2 (5 bases each). Looked up from germline, CDR1 is DFQATT and CDR2 is SNEGSKA (reference sequence). The germline V and J ends were trimmed by 3 bases and 1 base, with 23 bases remaining between them. This CDR3 spans 18 amino acids.

CDR3: CASSPLEGNYGYTF. Here the CDR3 DNA reads TGTGCCAGCAGCCCGCTTGAGGGAAACTATGGCTACACCTTC. The chain is built from TRBV4-2 and TRBJ1-2, with D hard to call. Germline loops: CDR1 LGHNA, CDR2 YNFKEQ. CDR3 length: 14 amino acids. V was cut by 4 bases and J by 2 bases, with 11 bases left in between.

The count of this clonotype is one. This chain connects TRBV7-2 to TRBJ2-5; TRBD2 agrees at 9 bases. This CDR3 region has 16 residues. V was pared by 1 base and J by 5 bases, with 8 bases of the junction left unmatched. Germline-derived CDR1 and CDR2 are SGHTA and FQGNSA. CDR3 DNA: TGTGCCAGCAGCTTAGTGGGCGGGGGGGCCCTTGAGACCCAGTACTTC. Translation: CASSLVGGGALETQYF.

This clonotype was counted a few times. The chain has TRBV20-1 and TRBJ1-5, with 9 bases aligning to TRBD1. The CDR3 spans 15 residues. V lost 0 bases to trimming and J lost 6 bases; unmatched junction nucleotides: 6. In germline, CDR1 is DFQATT, CDR2 SNEGSKA (reference sequence). DNA for the CDR3: TGCAGTGCTAGAGACCCGGGACAGGGAACTCAGCCCCAGCATTTT. Its protein product is CSARDPGQGTQPQHF.

This chain joins TRBV7-2 and TRBJ1-2; no firm D call. Germline-derived CDR1 and CDR2 are SGHTA and FQGNSA. Trimming took 5 bases from V and 3 from J, leaving 7 bases between them. The CDR3 loop spans 12 amino acids. The DNA of the CDR3 is TGTGCCAGCAGCCCCCGGGACTATGGCTACACCTTC. This translates into CASSPRDYGYTF.

This clonotype was detected only once. This chain joins TRBV2 and TRBJ2-3; 8 bases align to TRBD1. This CDR3 has 14 amino acids. Germline V gene lookup returns CDR1 SNHLY and CDR2 FYNNEI. The V gene end was trimmed by 5 bases and the J gene end by 6 bases; junction bases not matched to a gene: 7. CDR3 bases: TGTGCCAGCAGTCGGGACAGGCATGGGGATACGCAGTATTTT. Its translation is CASSRDRHGDTQYF. The full variable domain, its missing parts supplied by reference TRBV2 and TRBJ2-3, is EPEVTQTPSHQVTQMGQEVILRCVPISNHLYFYWYRQILGQKVEFLVSFYNNEISEKSEIFDDQFSVERPDGSNFTLKIRSTKLEDSAMYFCASSRDRHGDTQYFGPGTRLTVL.

V usage is TRBV10-3 and J usage is TRBJ1-2; D remains ambiguous. The V end lost 6 bases, the J end lost 0 bases, and 11 bases lay between the germline ends. Per the germline V gene, CDR1 is ENHRY and CDR2 is SYGVKD. The CDR3 has 14 amino acids. The DNA of the CDR3 is TGTGCCATCAGGCGAGGGCTTACTAACTATGGCTACACCTTC. It specifies CAIRRGLTNYGYTF.

This clonotype was counted only a few times. The chain uses TRBV6-1 and TRBJ2-3, with D possibly being TRBD2 (5 bases). Trimming pared 7 bases from V and 1 base from J, leaving 12 bases between. The CDR3 is made up of 14 amino acids. Germline V gene data show CDR1 as MNHNS and CDR2 as SASEGT. CDR3 residues: CASTDSAGTDTQYF. The CDR3 bases are TGTGCCAGCACAGACTCAGCGGGCACAGATACGCAGTATTTT.

The V call is TRBV7-2, the J call TRBJ2-7; the D gene could be TRBD1 or TRBD2 (5 bases each). The V end was cut by 1 base, the J end by 12 bases, with 13 bases between. CDR1 and CDR2 from the germline V gene are SGHTA and FQGNSA. This CDR3 spans 12 amino acids. The CDR3 spells CASSLGTSSPYF. The CDR3 region has the DNA TGTGCCAGCAGCTTAGGGACATCTAGCCCGTACTTC.

This chain uses TRBV20-1 with TRBJ2-7, with TRBD2 identical over 7 bases. CDR1 is DFQATT and CDR2 is SNEGSKA in the germline V gene (reference sequence). The CDR3 runs 14 residues. The V and J ends lost 0 bases and 6 bases, in that order; junction bases with no gene match: 8. CDR3 bases: TGCAGTGCTAGAGAGAGGGGTGTAGCGGGCGAGCAGTACTTC. Amino acids: CSARERGVAGEQYF.

The V gene is TRBV28, the J gene TRBJ1-1; D gene ambiguous. Germline V lookup: CDR1 MDHEN, CDR2 SYDVKM. The CDR3 sequence is 11 residues long. The V and J ends lost 6 bases and 3 bases respectively, with 5 bases between them. CDR3 in DNA: TGTGCCAGCAGGGCCCACACTGAAGCTTTCTTT. Translating it yields CASRAHTEAFF. The whole variable domain, filled in from reference TRBV28 and TRBJ1-1, reads DVKVTQSSRYLVKRTGEKVFLECVQDMDHENMFWYRQDPGLGLRLIYFSYDVKMKEKGDIPEGYSVSREKKERFSLILESASTNQTSMYLCASRAHTEAFFGQGTRLTVV.

The J gene is TRBJ1-1, the V gene TRBV15; a possible D gene is TRBD1 (5 bases). V was shortened by 0 bases and J by 3 bases, with 14 bases between the two germline ends. The V gene's germline CDR1 is LNHNV and CDR2 YYDKDF (reference sequence). The CDR3 contains 16 residues. As DNA, the CDR3 is TGTGCCACCAGCAGAGATGCCCTCCAGGGTTACACTGAAGCTTTCTTT. Its protein is CATSRDALQGYTEAFF.

Only a few counts were recorded for this clonotype. This chain joins TRBV6-1 and TRBJ2-7, with 8 bases lining up with TRBD1. V dropped 6 bases and J dropped 6; count of bases not matched to a gene: 7. The CDR3 covers 13 residues. The germline gives CDR1 MNHNS, CDR2 SASEGT. The CDR3 loop reads CASSLYDRGEQYF. DNA for the CDR3: TGTGCCAGCAGCCTTTACGACAGGGGCGAGCAGTACTTC.

The V and J genes are TRBV21-1 and TRBJ1-1. TRBV21-1 is a documented pseudogene. This CDR3 has 14 residues. This CDR3 is CASSKGALGFVAFF. The CDR3 DNA is TGTGCCAGCAGCAAGGGGGCCCTGGGGTTCGTAGCTTTCTTT.

The rearrangement joins TRBV7-2 to TRBJ2-3; 10 nucleotides agree with TRBD2. The CDR3 loop spans 17 amino acids. CDR1 is SGHTA, CDR2 FQGNSA, per germline. V shed 5 bases and J 2 bases; nucleotides not matched to a gene: 10. Here the CDR3 DNA reads TGTGCCAGCAGCCCCCACAGCGGGAGGGCCCACACAGATACGCAGTATTTT. Its protein is CASSPHSGRAHTDTQYF.

The chain is built from TRBV6-4 and TRBJ2-3; TRBD2 aligns across 9 bases. The CDR3 consists of 17 residues. V dropped 5 bases and J dropped 0; count of bases not matched to a gene: 9. Germline CDR1 reads MRHNA; CDR2 reads SNTAGT. The CDR3 DNA is TGTGCCAGCAGTCCTCTAGCGGGGCCAACTAGCACAGATACGCAGTATTTT. Amino acid sequence: CASSPLAGPTSTDTQYF.

This clonotype was seen only once. CDR3 nucleotides: TGCAGCGTGCCATGGGGACTAGCGGGAGGGGGGGAGACCCAGTACTTC. Amino acids: CSVPWGLAGGGETQYF. The J gene is TRBJ2-5, the V gene TRBV29-1, with 16 bases identical to TRBD2. The V gene end was trimmed by 6 bases and the J gene end by 5 bases; junction bases not matched to a gene: 9. The CDR3 is made up of 16 amino acids. Germline V gives CDR1 SQVTM, CDR2 ANQGSEA.

The rearrangement uses TRBV2 and TRBJ2-5; TRBD1 aligns across 8 bases. Germline CDR1 reads SNHLY; CDR2 reads FYNNEI. The CDR3 sequence is 14 residues long. V shed 6 bases and J 5 bases; nucleotides not matched to a gene: 8. The CDR3 reads CASSIPRGQETQYF. Written as DNA, the CDR3 is TGTGCCAGCAGCATCCCCAGGGGGCAGGAGACCCAGTACTTC.

This clonotype has only a few counts. V usage is TRBV21-1 and J usage is TRBJ2-2; the D call of TRBD1 is as the table states it, not checked on the DNA. TRBV21-1 constitutes a pseudogene. The CDR3 length is 16 residues. DNA of the CDR3: TGTGCCAGCAGCAAAGCCCCAGGGGTCAACACCGGGGAGCTGTTTTTT. Its translation: CASSKAPGVNTGELFF.

The V and J genes are TRBV28 and TRBJ1-1; D is uncertain. Germline CDR1 is MDHEN and CDR2 is SYDVKM. CDR3 length: 14 residues. The V end lost 5 bases, the J end lost 5 bases, and 15 bases lay between the germline ends. CDR3 protein: CASSPPWRGTEAFF. The CDR3 DNA reads as TGTGCCAGCAGTCCACCCTGGCGGGGAACTGAAGCTTTCTTT.